This is a list of T cell receptor beta chains from one sample in a study. TCRdb re-called the RT-PCR reads with MiXCR, one entry per CDR3 protein. The profile covers fewer than 800,000 distinct CDR3 sequences, with 13% to 15% appearing a single time and roughly 3.9% taken by the ten largest. Sequences were obtained from memory CD4+ T cells from blood. These receptors were taken from a female donor in good health, serving as a healthy control. The CDR3 runs from the conserved cysteine through the conserved F or W. A D gene is named only where the DNA matches it firmly.

TRBV27,TRBD1,CASRRQGAGANVLTF
TRBV12-3/TRBV12-4,-,CASRDWTVTDTQYF
TRBV2,TRBD2,CASKTASGTSGDFQETQYF
TRBV6-1,-,CASSPMGEKLFF
TRBV18,-,CASSPGSTKNIQYF
TRBV7-2,TRBD1,CASSRTGAPMNTEAFF
TRBV20-1,TRBD2,CSARAGGSTDTQYF
TRBV6-2/TRBV6-3,-,CASSYSWKGENEKLFF
TRBV12-3/TRBV12-4,-,CASSLGMNTGELFF
TRBV27,TRBD2,CASSPTSGGAWENEQFF
TRBV7-3,-,CASSSLPGTTDTQYF
TRBV28,-,CASSSGGAGVYEQYF
TRBV15,-,CATTRGTRTGELFF
TRBV28,TRBD1,CASSLSFGTGGIAF
TRBV15,-,CATHLSNEQFF
TRBV4-3,TRBD1,CASSQSFSAGGRAFF
TRBV29-1,-,CSATGPPVNTEAFF
TRBV20-1,-,CSARDLRGQDGYTF
TRBV11-2,-,CASSLAPSREQFF
TRBV27,TRBD2,CASSKLAGDYEQYF
TRBV11-3,-,CASSLELVGAQYF
TRBV4-1,-,CASSQAQGLFSGYTF
TRBV5-6,-,CASLGWREFNYNEQFF
TRBV27,-,CASSFRSGYTF
TRBV7-2,-,CASSLLVDSNQPQHF
TRBV12-3/TRBV12-4,-,CASSTVGSRSETQYF
TRBV7-2,TRBD2,CASSLEHGGWSSYNEQFF
TRBV15,-,CATSRDLSGSQPQNF
TRBV20-1,TRBD2,CSALRLAGAKRGYNEQFF
TRBV18,-,CASSPDNLVTEAFF
TRBV20-1,TRBD1,CSARAPGGTEAFF
TRBV6-5,-,CASSYQRPGTVGSWADTQYF
TRBV6-5,-,CASRGPNTEAFF
TRBV7-6,TRBD2,CASSLTLAGGPYPEQFF
TRBV3-1,TRBD2,CASSQDRPSGSPFF
TRBV4-2,-,CASSPTGSYTEAFF
TRBV4-3,-,CASSQDSRSYEQYF
TRBV5-4,-,CASSSPRDDNIQYF
TRBV2,-,CASSRSGHSEETQYF
TRBV20-1,TRBD2,CSASRGLAGGHGTDTQYF
TRBV4-3,-,CASSHAGGAEAFF
TRBV6-6,-,CASLTVMNYGYTF
TRBV6-1,-,CASSEVTASRGYTF
TRBV20-1,-,CSSSRDSGQPQHF